This record covers a single T cell receptor beta chain. This entry comes from a study of T cell repertoires in cytomegalovirus infection. TCRdb analysed the reads with MiXCR anew, one entry per CDR3 protein. The sample records approximately 130,000 distinct CDR3 sequences, roughly 9% being singletons. Sequenced sample: PBMCs. The sequence came from a human donor in good health (CMV status not recorded). Some clones in this sample may be carry-over from other donors' samples.

The CDR3 here is CSAPQGYEQYF. The CDR3 nucleotides are TGCAGTGCTCCCCAGGGTTACGAGCAGTACTTC. The rearrangement uses TRBV20-1 and TRBJ2-7, with D perhaps matching TRBD1 (5 bases). Trimming took 5 bases from V and 4 from J, leaving 9 bases between them. Per germline, CDR1 DFQATT and CDR2 SNEGSKA (reference sequence). The CDR3 runs 11 residues.